The text below deals with one TCR beta chain. Its antigen remains undetermined. No per-base quality is available; no much larger clone lies one base away. The cohort consisted of 600 or so healthy bone marrow donors. At the time of sampling, all cohort members were nominally healthy, though unrecorded immune exposures were likely present. The donor was CMV seronegative and belonged to the group of 352 seronegative cohort members. A peripheral blood sample was provided by each donor, and peripheral blood mononuclear cells were used for TCR beta sequencing. Genomic DNA was extracted from the blood cell samples with the Qiagen DNeasy Blood Extraction Kit. Via the germline V gene (reference sequence), CDR1 is SGHNT and CDR2 YYREEE. Relative to germline, V is missing 3 bases and J is missing 5 bases, with 10 bases of the junction outside any gene match. The CDR3 has 15 amino acids, counting the end cysteine and phenylalanine. CDR3 DNA only is kept here, 45 bases in frame from base 1.

This entry comes from a study of cytomegalovirus exposure and HLA in healthy donors (dated by TCRdb to between 2016 and 2019). Background on the whole study: An earlier analysis of approximately 600 of the donors reported about 250 Gb of sequence data and some 120 million unique TCR beta sequences from about 180 million T cells. A later genetic analysis took genome-wide SNP genotypes for about 55% of the 666 donors and used that subset as a discovery cohort. Typing coverage varied by locus: 629-630 donors for A, B, C, DRB1 and DQB1; 500 to 550 for DQA1; more than 600 for DPA1; roughly 450 for DPB1. Among the roughly 390 genotyped donors, roughly 80% belonged to the genetic ancestry cluster associated with self-reported Caucasian donors. On average, roughly 250,000 unique TCR beta nucleotide sequences were sequenced per donor among more than 350 genotyped donors of the cohort, with roughly 18% of those sequences being non-productive. In the later analysis, no new phenotypic data were used to find candidate immune exposures; instead, reliance was placed on TCR beta sequences and their occurrence across donors. All discovery cohort repertoires had been generated using a single sequencing platform. The study combined high-throughput TCR immunosequencing, statistical association of individual TCRs with disease status, and machine learning to predict cytomegalovirus infection status. Along with the approximately 600-subject first cohort, a separate validation cohort of over a hundred different subjects was used. An earlier analysis of around 640 of the donors used high-throughput TCR beta sequencing to judge whether each TCR beta V gene segment behaved as functional or pseudogenic. Donor age, sex, ethnicity and CMV serostatus were compiled together with the repertoire data. In a later analysis, previously published TCR beta repertoires from hundreds of donors were re-analyzed and high-resolution HLA genotyping was added so that TCR occurrence patterns could be studied. Several DR-DQ haplotypes were treated as single units for association and clustering because of strong linkage in the cohort. The T cell repertoires of under 700 subjects were profiled by immunosequencing and related to cytomegalovirus serostatus. An early release covering just under 650 HLA-typed donors comprised roughly 300 gigabases of sequencing data and 65 million to 100 million unique TCR sequences. HLA typing included class I and class II loci at four-digit resolution. The study aimed to test whether signatures of past pathogen exposure could be identified by cataloging public T cell receptors. Overall study outcomes, separate from this receptor: Several of the top co-occurrence clusters appeared to be linked to parvovirus B19, influenza, CMV and Epstein-Barr virus, according to a later analysis. Because counts were too low, roughly 16 rarely observed V segments, including chromosome 9 orphons, were left out of the earlier analysis of 587 of the donors. It was suggested by the authors that the approach could potentially be generalized to other disease states and immunological phenotypes. CMV serostatus was the only immune exposure information available for the cohort. Specific HLA alleles were associated with 15,000 to 20,000 TCR beta sequences at a false discovery rate of 0.05 in a later analysis. The study gave a list of more than 150 TCR beta chains associated with cytomegalovirus. Because the 87-base-pair reads could not distinguish some IMGT-functional V segments, including TRBV6-2 and TRBV6-3, those segments were excluded. Because HLA typing was unavailable for some donors at each locus, only the typed subset was used in association tests. In a later analysis, HLA-associated TCR beta chains showed more clonal expansion and lower generation probabilities than non-associated chains that were equally common. A further reported finding was that TCR beta sequences accurately predicted the HLA-A and HLA-B alleles for most subjects in the first cohort. The classifier was reported to diagnose cytomegalovirus status with high specificity and sensitivity in both the original cohort and the validation cohort. Correlated functional status among segregating V segments might be attributable to linkage disequilibrium, but an unknown experimental factor could not be ruled out. A cluster of highly shared sequence variants was judged likely to represent a technical artifact of the sequencing pipeline. The cohort was sequenced for TCR beta chains only, and without alpha or paired-chain data the features that could be detected were limited. In vitro tests confirmed that a few of the cytomegalovirus-associated TCR beta chains recognize cytomegalovirus antigens. When HLA alleles, especially DR and DQ, strongly co-occurred, attributing TCR associations to individual alleles was difficult. Presence/absence analyses assumed roughly uniform sequencing depth across donors, an assumption that may not hold. Broadly in line with IMGT annotations, most TCR beta V segments showed up in productive rearrangements about 87% or about 30% of the time in an earlier analysis of approximately 600 of the donors. Most TCR sequences were observed very rarely across donors, whereas some public TCRs were present in many individuals. According to a later analysis, most CMV-associated TCR beta chains appeared to be HLA-restricted, and the HLA associations seemed to be driven largely by CMV exposure. Compared with the approximately 700-donor mean, donors in an Asian-associated ancestry cluster had fewer N-insertions in productive TCRs, according to a later genetic analysis. In a later genetic analysis, a missense DCLRE1C variant was associated with V-gene and J-gene trimming of TCR beta chains, and the association was replicated in an independent cohort. According to a later analysis, TCR association rates differed among HLA loci, with DRB1 alleles showing the most associated TCRs and HLA-C alleles showing the fewest.

The protocol used for the library was the immunoSEQ multiplex PCR assay. For the multiplex PCR, a mixture combining 60 forward primers for TCR Vbeta segments and 13 reverse primers for TCR Jbeta segments was used. The CDR3 region of rearranged TCR beta genes was amplified from genomic DNA with a multiplex PCR assay. On the Illumina HiSeq System, the amplified TCR beta libraries were sequenced as 87-base-pair reads. In the original analysis: A later analysis tallied tens of millions of unique TCR beta chains across the roughly 610 repertoires, and about 10 million of those chains were shared by two or more donors. Raw reads were error-corrected and collapsed into unique sequences by a nearest-neighbor algorithm in which closely related sequences were merged to remove PCR and sequencing errors. CDR3 sequences were aligned to IMGT reference sequences to assign V, D and J gene segments. For a sequence to be retained, at least a six-nucleotide match to both a V gene segment and a J gene segment was required. Rearrangements were classified as productive when the CDR3 lacked stop codons and remained in frame with V and J, and all other rearrangements were classified as non-productive. CDR3 was defined according to IMGT convention as the region running from the second conserved V-encoded cysteine to the conserved J-encoded phenylalanine. Sequences without an unambiguous match to a single V gene segment were excluded from the earlier analysis of a few hundred of the donors. An earlier analysis of almost 600 of the donors classified V segments as functional when productive rearrangements were above 56.7% and as segregating when the standard deviation between donors was above 5%. A statistical classification framework was built to diagnose cytomegalovirus status from the catalog of TCR beta chain sequences. In a later analysis, TCR nucleotide sequences were compared against IMGT/GENE-DB human TR gene sequences so that V and J genes could be assigned. The TCRdist pipeline was used in a later analysis to assign CDR3 sequences and most-parsimonious VDJ recombination scenarios. In a later analysis, each TCR beta chain was defined by its CDR3 amino acid sequence together with its V-gene family, and reads lacking a unique V-gene family were excluded. As a way to deal with suspected cross-contamination and a sequencing artifact, a later analysis dropped more than 500 nucleotide sequences that were highly shared and had low generation probability. In a later analysis, a clonal expansion index for each public chain was calculated from normalized within-repertoire ranks of inferred template counts. In a later analysis, generation probabilities were computed using a VDJ recombination model fitted to out-of-frame rearrangements, and the results were checked against IGoR. In a later analysis, hypergeometric tests were used to score TCR-TCR, TCR-HLA and TCR-CMV co-occurrence, with a repertoire-size bias correction applied to TCR pairs. In a later analysis, false discovery rates were estimated by permuting HLA or CMV assignments 20 times. In a later analysis, co-occurring TCRs were grouped with DBSCAN, and TCRdist sequence similarity was added when clustering was performed within HLA-allele-positive subsets. For co-occurrence clustering, repertoires with fewer than 30,000 or more than 120,000 public chains were excluded, along with four or five repertoires with anomalous nucleotide sharing. The clones in this table, taken by TCRdb from immuneACCESS, are in-frame only. Not every clone is retained; where verified, under half of the shortfall comes from an unresolved V gene, and the cause of the rest is unknown. The V and J calls and clone size come from that table; D and trimming were worked out from the DNA. The sample table lists 150,000 to 200,000 clones, over 65% of them with a count of one. In total, the top ten clones hold roughly 2.3% of the sample.

The material sequenced was PBMCs. This TCR was recovered from a man in his 60s in good health and CMV-seronegative. Recombination linked TRBV5-4 to TRBJ2-5, with 7 bases matching TRBD1. For the CDR3, the sequence is CASSSRQGAVETQYF. The DNA sequence is TGTGCCAGCAGCTCACGACAGGGAGCAGTTGAGACCCAGTACTTC.